This record looks at one T cell receptor (beta chain) sequence and its context. Its antigen target is currently unknown. Base qualities were left out, and no much larger clone turns up one base away. Receptor libraries were prepared by the immunoSEQ multiplex PCR assay. For the multiplex PCR, a mixture combining 60 forward primers for TCR Vbeta segments and 13 reverse primers for TCR Jbeta segments was used. The CDR3 region of rearranged TCR beta genes was amplified from genomic DNA with a multiplex PCR assay. The amplified TCR beta libraries were sequenced on the Illumina HiSeq System as 87-base-pair reads. Processing in the source paper ran as follows. Across the roughly 670 repertoires, a later analysis counted 75 million to 90 million unique TCR beta chains, around 11 million of which were shared by at least two donors. Raw reads were error-corrected and collapsed into unique sequences by a nearest-neighbor algorithm in which closely related sequences were merged to remove PCR and sequencing errors. To assign V, D and J gene segments, CDR3 sequences were aligned to IMGT reference sequences. Each retained sequence needed at least a six-nucleotide match to both a V gene segment and a J gene segment. Rearrangements were called productive when the CDR3 lacked stop codons and stayed in frame with V and J; all others were non-productive. CDR3 was defined according to IMGT convention as the region running from the second conserved V-encoded cysteine to the conserved J-encoded phenylalanine. Sequences without an unambiguous match to a single V gene segment were excluded from the earlier analysis of about 630 of the donors. In an earlier analysis of a few hundred of the donors, V segments were called functional above 56.7% productive rearrangements and were called segregating when the between-donor standard deviation exceeded 5%. A statistical classification framework was built for diagnosing cytomegalovirus status from the catalog of TCR beta chain sequences. A later analysis assigned V and J genes by comparing TCR nucleotide sequences with IMGT/GENE-DB human TR gene sequences. In a later analysis, CDR3 sequences and most-parsimonious VDJ recombination scenarios were assigned using the TCRdist pipeline. In a later analysis, each TCR beta chain was defined by its CDR3 amino acid sequence together with its V-gene family, and reads lacking a unique V-gene family were excluded. In a later analysis, 500 to 700 highly shared, low-generation-probability nucleotide sequences were removed to address suspected cross-contamination and a sequencing artifact. In a later analysis, a clonal expansion index for each public chain was calculated from normalized within-repertoire ranks of inferred template counts. A later analysis computed generation probabilities with a VDJ recombination model fitted to out-of-frame rearrangements, and checked the results against IGoR. In a later analysis, TCR-TCR, TCR-HLA and TCR-CMV co-occurrence was scored with hypergeometric tests, and a repertoire-size bias correction was applied to TCR pairs. To estimate false discovery rates, a later analysis permuted the HLA or CMV assignments 20 times. In a later analysis, co-occurring TCRs were grouped using DBSCAN, with TCRdist sequence similarity added in when clustering inside HLA-allele-positive subsets. For co-occurrence clustering, repertoires with fewer than 30,000 or more than 120,000 public chains were excluded, along with a handful of repertoires with anomalous nucleotide sharing. This is the immuneACCESS table as TCRdb keeps it, with only in-frame sequences that have V and J called. A part of the clones is gone; compared with another copy, unresolved V genes explain less than half, and the rest is unexplained. That table furnishes V, J and clone size, whereas the DNA furnished D and trimming. This sample comprises 90,000 to 95,000 clones, approximately 84% of them detected only once. The top ten constitute approximately 1.3% of the sample.

These data originate in a study of cytomegalovirus exposure and HLA in healthy donors (dated by TCRdb to about 2017). Study-level background: An earlier analysis of fewer than 750 of the donors reported about 300 Gb of sequence data and roughly 120 million unique TCR beta sequences obtained from 150 million to 200 million T cells. Besides the first cohort of hundreds of subjects, a separate validation cohort made up of 90 to 150 different subjects was used. The study combined high-throughput TCR immunosequencing, statistical association of individual TCRs with disease status, and machine learning to predict cytomegalovirus infection status. Donor age, sex, ethnicity and CMV serostatus were compiled alongside the repertoire data. Several DR-DQ haplotypes were handled as single units for association and clustering because linkage in the cohort was strong. The study aimed to test whether cataloging public T cell receptors could reveal signatures of past pathogen exposure. Every repertoire in the discovery cohort had been generated on one and the same sequencing platform. The study used immunosequencing to profile the T cell repertoires of approximately 650 subjects and linked those repertoires to cytomegalovirus serostatus. In a later analysis, previously published TCR beta repertoires from more than 500 donors were re-analyzed and high-resolution HLA genotyping was added so that TCR occurrence patterns could be studied. Among almost 400 genotyped donors of the cohort, an average of roughly 240,000 unique TCR beta nucleotide sequences were sequenced per donor, roughly a sixth of them non-productive. Class I and class II HLA loci were covered by the typing at four-digit resolution. The number of donors typed differed by locus, with roughly 629-640 for A, B, C, DRB1 and DQB1, around 500 for DQA1, 606 for DPA1, and some 440 for DPB1. In an earlier analysis of 587 of the donors, high-throughput TCR beta sequencing was used to judge whether each TCR beta V gene segment behaved as functional or pseudogenic. Of the 350 to 400 genotyped donors, approximately 80% fell in the genetic ancestry cluster associated with self-reported Caucasian donors. Rather than drawing on any new phenotypic data, the later analysis identified candidate immune exposures from TCR beta sequences and the way those sequences occurred across donors. A later genetic analysis used genome-wide SNP genotypes for about 65% of the roughly 670 donors, treating that subset as a discovery cohort. An early release that covered fewer than 750 HLA-typed donors contained about 300 gigabases of sequencing data and tens of millions of unique TCR sequences.

The investigation overall reported the following: A later analysis found that TCR association rates varied across HLA loci, with DRB1 alleles showing the most associated TCRs and HLA-C alleles the fewest. Linkage disequilibrium might explain the correlated functional status among segregating V segments, but an unknown experimental factor could not be excluded. According to the authors, the approach could potentially be generalized to other disease states and immunological phenotypes. Several of the top co-occurrence clusters appeared to be linked to parvovirus B19, influenza, CMV and Epstein-Barr virus, according to a later analysis. A total of 164 TCR beta chains were listed by the study as associated with cytomegalovirus. Presence/absence analyses assumed roughly uniform sequencing depth across donors, an assumption that may not hold. In an earlier analysis of roughly 560 of the donors, most TCR beta V segments were observed in productive rearrangements about 87% or about 30% of the time, broadly matching IMGT annotations. The cohort was sequenced for TCR beta chains only, and without alpha or paired-chain data the features that could be detected were limited. The sequencing pipeline was judged likely to have produced a cluster of highly shared sequence variants as a technical artifact. A later analysis found that most CMV-associated TCR beta chains appeared HLA-restricted, with HLA associations seemingly driven largely by CMV exposure. In a later analysis, HLA-associated TCR beta chains were found to be more clonally expanded and to have lower generation probabilities than equally common non-associated chains. A later genetic analysis associated a missense DCLRE1C variant with V-gene and J-gene trimming of TCR beta chains, and an independent cohort replicated the association. Cytomegalovirus status was reported to be diagnosed by the classifier with high specificity and sensitivity in both the original and validation cohorts. CMV serostatus was the only immune exposure information available for the cohort. Some IMGT-functional V segments, including TRBV6-2 and TRBV6-3, could not be distinguished by the 87-base-pair reads and were therefore excluded. A few of the identified cytomegalovirus-associated TCR beta chains were confirmed in vitro to be specific for cytomegalovirus antigens. According to a later genetic analysis, donors in an Asian-associated ancestry cluster had fewer N-insertions in productive TCRs than the approximately 650-donor mean. Assigning TCR associations to individual alleles was difficult when HLA alleles, especially DR and DQ, strongly co-occurred. Because HLA typing was missing for some donors at each locus, association tests included only the typed subset. A further reported finding was that TCR beta sequences accurately predicted the HLA-A and HLA-B alleles for most subjects in the first cohort. While some public TCRs were present in many individuals, most TCR sequences turned up only very rarely across donors. At a false discovery rate of 0.05, a later analysis linked some 17,000 TCR beta sequences to specific HLA alleles. Because counts were too low, seventeen rarely observed V segments, including chromosome 9 orphons, were left out of the earlier analysis of some 640 of the donors.

The cohort was made up of approximately 700 healthy bone marrow donors. Cohort members were all nominally healthy when sampled, although unrecorded immune exposures were likely present. The donor was CMV seropositive and belonged to the group of more than 250 seropositive cohort members. A peripheral blood sample was provided by each donor, and peripheral blood mononuclear cells were used for TCR beta sequencing. The Qiagen DNeasy Blood Extraction Kit was used to extract genomic DNA from the blood cell samples. The CDR3, cysteine through phenylalanine, is 15 amino acids long. The sequence is cut down to CDR3 DNA, 45 bases in frame from base 1. The germline V gene encodes CDR1 SGDLS and CDR2 YYNGEE. At the junction V is shortened by 0 bases and J by 10 bases; bases outside the gene matches: 7.

Sequenced: PBMCs. The receptor chain draws on TRBV9 and TRBJ1-1; 12 nucleotides in the junction match TRBD1. This clonotype was sampled from a girl aged 2-10 years in good health and CMV-seropositive. The CDR3 reads as follows: CASSVEMGQGAGAFF. In nucleotide form, the sequence is TGTGCCAGCAGCGTAGAAATGGGACAGGGGGCGGGAGCTTTCTTT.